This TCR beta chain comes out of a study of shared clonotypes between healthy human individuals (dated by TCRdb to the early 2020s). Background on the whole study: The cohort included a few men and a couple of women between 18 and 49 years of age. To estimate repertoire size and how much clonotype sharing occurs between individuals, the study deeply sequenced the blood TCR repertoires of several healthy adults. Between about 0.9 and 8.9 billion PBMCs per donor were obtained by leukapheresis. Different laboratories and diverse techniques were used to prepare libraries and sequence TCR repertoires, to increase sequencing depth and limit assay-specific biases. For each donor, CD4 naive and CD4 memory were each given three plates, CD8 naive was given two plates, and CD8 memory was given one plate. Paper-wide results and their limitations: Naive subsets generally had larger estimated clonotype richness than memory subsets did. Higher generation probabilities were observed for clonotypes shared by all four sorted-subset donors than for non-shared clonotypes. Sampling was restricted to blood, and TCR repertoires in tissue are likely to differ from TCR repertoires in blood. Incomplete sequencing was indicated by rarefaction of sorted-subset datasets, despite the large sequencing depth. The small number of donors limited the genetic and exposure-history diversity represented. Across several donors, approximately 5% of naive CD4, approximately 3.5% of naive CD8, about 2.3% of memory CD4, and over 0.35% of memory CD8 clonotypes were shared. Pairwise subsampling led to the expectation that sequencing depth would affect the degree of clonotype sharing among donors.

A word on this clone: What this receptor recognizes is not known. Base qualities are not provided; no much larger clone lies one nucleotide away.

For the CD8 naive samples, CD45RO-negative cells were positively selected for CCR7, yielding a CD45RA+CCR7+ population from which TemRA cells were excluded. Donors were healthy HIV-negative adults with no recently reported acute infections or vaccinations. Every donor was a Caucasian adult residing in Nashville, Tennessee, USA. Blood was obtained by leukapheresis, after which PBMCs were separated by Ficoll-Histopaque density gradient centrifugation and cryopreserved in liquid nitrogen vapor phase. Purity and quantity of every magnetically sorted T cell population were checked by analytical flow cytometry. From each sorted fraction, genomic DNA was isolated and quantified by UV absorbance on a Nanodrop 2000c. Using the deep immunoSEQ assay, TCR CDR3 regions were amplified from genomic DNA by multiplex PCR. Extracted genomic DNA from each cell subset was spread evenly across all wells of several immunoSEQ 96-well plates, with each plate serving as a replicate. For sorted subsets, about 210 ng of genomic DNA, equivalent to some 30,000 T cell genomes, went into each replicate PCR. The purified libraries were quantified using a Qubit 3.0 fluorometer, sized with a Bioanalyzer 2100, and then quantified again using the KAPA Library Quantification kit. Every immunoSEQ 96-well plate was sequenced on a dedicated single-read 150-cycle Illumina NextSeq 550 flow cell. In the source study's methods: Because the immunoSEQ output held only junctional sequences and lacked quality scores, the filtering could not match the filtering applied to full-length reads. Sequences were annotated with PyIR, a Python wrapper for IgBLAST v1.9, and V/J genes and CDR3 were assigned using IMGT germline references. Any read was removed if the V/J assignment was weak (E-value above 1e-6), the CDR3 was missing, or the read contained stop codons, out-of-frame junctions, or ambiguous translated residues. V3J clonotypes were defined as sequences sharing the same inferred V gene, J gene, and CDR3 amino acid sequence. Percentage overlap between repertoires was calculated by dividing the number of shared unique clonotypes by the size of the smaller repertoire. Three approaches were used to assess repertoire richness: RTK rarefaction, the Chao1 estimator, and Recon v2.1 estimates of unobserved clonotypes. OLGA was used to compute generation probabilities for all TCRbeta clonotypes that the gDNA method yielded from a handful of donors. TCRdb holds this immuneACCESS table with in-frame rearrangements only. Some clones are missing; in checked studies, unresolved V genes explain under half, and the rest has no known cause. The V and J calls and the clone size are those of that table, but D and trimming were determined from the DNA. Here the sample has about 2 million clones; 85% to 95% occur a single time. 1.2% of the sample belongs to the ten largest clones.

The TCR was taken from a man aged 18-30 years in good health. Specimen: naive CD8+ T cells sorted from blood. Read against the paper, the sample's cell subset or site label means: CD45RA+CCR7+.

The DNA sequence is given as TGTGCCAGTACCCCGGCCCCACTCGGTCAGCCCCAGCATTTT. This codes for CASTPAPLGQPQHF. The chain is encoded by TRBV19 joined to TRBJ1-5; the D gene is unclear. V gives up 7 bases and J gives up 6 bases, and the segment between their germline ends measures 16 bases. CDR1 and CDR2 (LNHDA, SQIVND) derive from the germline V gene (reference sequence). The CDR3 numbers 14 residues from cysteine through phenylalanine. Just the 42-base CDR3 DNA is kept, in frame starting at base 1.